A single TCR beta chain is shown here with its context. Its specificity is not known. CDR3 length: 11 amino acids. Trimming removed 4 bases from V and 6 bases from J; junction bases left unmatched: 1. CDR1 is SQVTM, CDR2 ANQGSEA, per germline. Only in-frame clones appear in the TCRdb table, and some are missing; sequencing was by immunoSEQ multiplex PCR. The sample carries about 330,000 clones, 75% to 90% recorded once. The sample originates from a study of cytomegalovirus exposure and HLA in healthy donors. General study results and limits: Reports indicated that the classifier achieved high specificity and sensitivity in diagnosing cytomegalovirus status.

Sequenced: PBMCs. This sequence was found in a woman aged 30 to 39 in good health and CMV-seropositive. The chain couples TRBV29-1 to TRBJ2-3, with TRBD2 identical over 7 bases. The CDR3 here is CSVGSGDTQYF. In DNA form, the CDR3 reads TGCAGCGTTGGTAGCGGGGATACGCAGTATTTT.